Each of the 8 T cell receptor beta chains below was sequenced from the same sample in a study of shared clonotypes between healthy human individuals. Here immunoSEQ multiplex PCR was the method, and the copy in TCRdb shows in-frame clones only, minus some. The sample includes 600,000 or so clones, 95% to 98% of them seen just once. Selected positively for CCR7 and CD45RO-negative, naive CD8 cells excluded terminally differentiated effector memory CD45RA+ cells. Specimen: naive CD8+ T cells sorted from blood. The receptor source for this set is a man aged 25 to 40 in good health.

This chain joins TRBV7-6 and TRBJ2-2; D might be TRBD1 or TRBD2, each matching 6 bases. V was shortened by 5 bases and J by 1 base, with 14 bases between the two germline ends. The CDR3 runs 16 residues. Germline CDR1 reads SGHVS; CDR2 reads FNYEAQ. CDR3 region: CASSLERGENTGELFF. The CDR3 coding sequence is TGTGCCAGCAGCCTGGAGAGGGGGGAGAACACCGGGGAGCTGTTTTTT.

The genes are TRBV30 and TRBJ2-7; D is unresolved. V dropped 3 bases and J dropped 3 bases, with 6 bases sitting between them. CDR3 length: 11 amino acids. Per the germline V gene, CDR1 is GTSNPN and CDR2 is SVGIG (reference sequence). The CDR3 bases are TGTGCCTGGAGGGAGAACTACGAGCAGTACTTC. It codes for CAWRENYEQYF.

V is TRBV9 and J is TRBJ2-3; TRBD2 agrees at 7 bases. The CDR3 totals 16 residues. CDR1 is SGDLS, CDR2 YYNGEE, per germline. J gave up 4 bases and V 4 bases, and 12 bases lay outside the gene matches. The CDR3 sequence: CASSPFRGEDSDTQYF. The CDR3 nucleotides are TGTGCCAGCAGCCCCTTCCGGGGGGAGGATTCAGATACGCAGTATTTT.

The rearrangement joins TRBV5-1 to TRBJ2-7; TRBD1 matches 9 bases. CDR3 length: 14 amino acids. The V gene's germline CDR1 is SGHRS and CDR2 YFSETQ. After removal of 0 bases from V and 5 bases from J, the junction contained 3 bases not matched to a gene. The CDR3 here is CASSLAWTGDEQYF. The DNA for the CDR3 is TGCGCCAGCAGCTTGGCTTGGACAGGGGACGAGCAGTACTTC.

The CDR3 DNA sequence: TGTGCCAGCAGCTCTGTGTTAGCGGGCGGGATCTCCTACAATGAGCAGTTCTTC. Its translation: CASSSVLAGGISYNEQFF. The chain recombines TRBV7-9 with TRBJ2-1, with 7 bases matching TRBD2. The germline V gene encodes CDR1 SEHNR and CDR2 FQNEAQ (reference sequence). V was clipped by 4 bases and J by 0 bases; unmatched bases: 12. The CDR3 consists of 18 residues.

The CDR3 reads CASSFLTGSNQPQHF. The CDR3 DNA reads TGTGCCAGCAGTTTTTTGACAGGTAGCAATCAGCCCCAGCATTTT. The chain links TRBV28 to TRBJ1-5; D is perhaps TRBD1 (6 bases). Germline V gives CDR1 MDHEN, CDR2 SYDVKM. The CDR3 covers 15 residues. V shed 3 bases and J shed 0 bases, with 9 bases lying between them.

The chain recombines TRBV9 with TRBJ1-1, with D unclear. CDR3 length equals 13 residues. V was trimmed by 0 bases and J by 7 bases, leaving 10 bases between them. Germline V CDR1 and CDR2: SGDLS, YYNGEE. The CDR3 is CASSVGAGFEAFF. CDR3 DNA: TGTGCCAGCAGCGTAGGGGCGGGATTTGAAGCTTTCTTT.

CDR3 bases: TGTGCCAGCTCTCCCGACAAGTTCTCCTACGAGCAGTACTTC. This gives the protein CASSPDKFSYEQYF. V and J are TRBV18 and TRBJ2-7; D unresolved. This CDR3 contains 14 residues. Trimming took 6 bases from V and 0 from J, leaving 12 bases between them. CDR1 KGHSH and CDR2 LQKENI come from the germline V gene.